These 14 T cell receptor beta chains were sequenced from one sample in a study of human T cells and chemical hapten exposure. As for time point: patch test 1, 2 weeks after DPC sensitization. Treatment defined: therapeutic diphenylcyclopropenone sensitization with weekly scalp DPC. MiXCR, applied by TCRdb to the RACE reads, yields one record per CDR3 protein. The sample yields some 94,000 distinct CDR3 sequences, under 15% seen once. This sample comprised whole blood, obtained in connection with sensitization to the hapten diphenylcyclopropenone (DPC). Every receptor here comes from a woman between 40 and 55 years old with alopecia areata. Some clones in this sample may be carry-over from other donors' samples.

This clonotype was counted at least ten times. The rearrangement links TRBV28 to TRBJ2-7; D remains unclear. From germline, CDR1 is MDHEN and CDR2 SYDVKM. CDR3 length: 11 amino acids. Trimming stripped 8 bases from V and 3 bases from J, with 8 bases between. The DNA of the CDR3 is TGTGCCAGCGCAGAGAACTACGAGCAGTACTTC. This gives the protein CASAENYEQYF.

This clonotype was seen repeatedly, ten times or more. The chain employs TRBV28 and TRBJ2-1, with a possible D match to TRBD2 (6 bases). Germline assignment: CDR1 MDHEN and CDR2 SYDVKM. This CDR3 has 18 amino acids. V shed 3 bases and J shed 0 bases, with 18 bases lying between them. CDR3 coding DNA: TGTGCCAGCAGTTTGAACCTAGCGTCCCGGGGCTCCTACAATGAGCAGTTCTTC. Protein sequence: CASSLNLASRGSYNEQFF.

This clonotype was counted only a few times. The chain is built from TRBV6-6 and TRBJ2-3; 10 bases fit TRBD1. V shed 0 bases, J shed 5 bases, and the junction held 8 bases outside the gene matches. Germline assignment: CDR1 MNHNY and CDR2 SVGAGI (reference sequence). The CDR3 covers 17 residues. As DNA, the CDR3 is TGTGCCAGCAGTTACTCCACGACAGGGGGCTCTTTAGATACGCAGTATTTT. Amino acids: CASSYSTTGGSLDTQYF.

This clonotype has only a few counts. This chain links TRBV6-2 or TRBV6-3 with TRBJ1-1; 8 bases match TRBD1. V lost 6 bases, J lost 7 bases, and 7 bases stayed unmatched. Germline V gene lookup returns CDR1 MNHEY and CDR2 SVGEGT. The CDR3 loop spans 13 amino acids. DNA for the CDR3: TGTGCCAGCAGAGGAACAGGGGGAAATGAAGCTTTCTTT. Translated: CASRGTGGNEAFF.

This chain joins TRBV7-9 and TRBJ1-2; 8 bases match TRBD1. The length of the CDR3 is 15 residues. Trimming at V came to 0 bases and at J to 8 bases, leaving 8 bases not matched to a gene. CDR1 is SEHNR, CDR2 FQNEAQ, per germline (reference sequence). The CDR3 DNA reads TGTGCCAGCAGCTTAGCCTCAGGACAGGGAGGCGGCTACACCTTC. It codes for CASSLASGQGGGYTF.

The chain recombines TRBV6-6 with TRBJ2-5; TRBD2 aligns across 8 bases. The CDR3 sequence is 15 residues long. The trim removed 6 bases at V and 5 bases at J, leaving 11 bases unmatched. The germline V gene has CDR1 MNHNY and CDR2 SVGAGI (reference sequence). The CDR3 spells CASSPSTGGWETQYF. CDR3 in DNA: TGTGCCAGCAGCCCCTCTACGGGAGGGTGGGAGACCCAGTACTTC.

J is TRBJ1-2 and V is TRBV29-1; 9 positions match TRBD1. Trimming took 7 bases from V and 3 from J; bases not matched to a gene: 9. This CDR3 contains 14 residues. In germline, CDR1 is SQVTM, CDR2 ANQGSEA. In DNA form, the CDR3 reads TGCAGCGCCCATAACGACAGGGGGTACTATGGCTACACCTTC. Its protein product is CSAHNDRGYYGYTF.

This clonotype was detected a few times. V is TRBV18 and J is TRBJ2-3; the D gene is possibly TRBD2 (6 bases). CDR1 is KGHSH and CDR2 is LQKENI in the germline V gene. The CDR3 sequence is 15 residues long. The V gene lost 4 bases and the J gene lost 6 bases, with 17 bases spanning the gap. The CDR3 is CASSQQSTSWDTQYF. In DNA form, the CDR3 reads TGTGCCAGCTCACAACAATCTACTAGCTGGGATACGCAGTATTTT.

This chain connects TRBV4-2 to TRBJ2-7, with D possibly being TRBD2 (6 bases). CDR1 LGHNA and CDR2 YNFKEQ come from the germline V gene. Trimming pared 1 base from V and 7 bases from J, leaving 11 bases between. The CDR3 is 13 amino acids. The CDR3: CASSQGREREQYF. CDR3 coding DNA: TGTGCCAGCAGCCAAGGTCGGGAGCGGGAGCAGTACTTC.

There are a few counts of this clonotype. This chain joins TRBV6-5 and TRBJ1-1; possibly TRBD1 for D (5 bases). The CDR3 covers 14 residues. Between the trimmed V and J ends, which lost 7 bases and 1 base, there was a span of 13 bases. Germline CDR1 and CDR2: MNHEY and SVGAGI. The CDR3 spells CASTNQGKNTEAFF. CDR3 in DNA: TGTGCCAGCACCAACCAGGGAAAGAACACTGAAGCTTTCTTT.

The rearrangement uses TRBV5-4 and TRBJ2-7; D perhaps matches TRBD1 (6 bases). The ends were cut back, 0 bases at V and 3 bases at J, with 10 bases in the middle. CDR1 SGHNT and CDR2 YYREEE come from the germline V gene (reference sequence). This CDR3 is 14 amino acids long. CDR3 nucleotide sequence: TGTGCCAGCAGCTTGGGGGGGCAGGACTACGAGCAGTACTTC. It yields the protein CASSLGGQDYEQYF.

The rearrangement joins TRBV3-1 to TRBJ2-3, with unresolved D. The length of the CDR3 is 14 residues. V was cut by 4 bases and J by 4 bases, with 12 bases left in between. Germline CDR1 and CDR2: LGHDT and YNNKEL (reference sequence). In DNA, the CDR3 is TGTGCCAGCAGCCCCCCCGAAGCTGCAGATACGCAGTATTTT. It specifies CASSPPEAADTQYF.

This clonotype was observed a few times. This chain joins TRBV14 and TRBJ2-1, with TRBD2 matching over 12 bases. The CDR3 totals 15 residues. With 4 bases clipped from V and 6 bases from J, the junction kept 4 bases outside the gene matches. Germline loops: CDR1 SGHDN, CDR2 FVKESK. The DNA for the CDR3 is TGTGCCAGCAGCCTACTAGCGGGAGGACCCAATGAGCAGTTCTTC. This sequence encodes CASSLLAGGPNEQFF.

This clonotype was seen ten or more times. This chain links TRBV5-4 with TRBJ2-1; D might be TRBD1 (6 bases). The CDR3 is made up of 13 amino acids. Germline loops: CDR1 SGHNT, CDR2 YYREEE (reference sequence). Trimming took off 0 bases at V and 6 bases at J, with 7 bases between the two ends. CDR3 DNA sequence: TGTGCCAGCAGCTTGGTAGGGGGCAATGAGCAGTTCTTC. It yields the protein CASSLVGGNEQFF.